These 30 T cell receptor beta chains originate from one sample sequenced in a study of T-cell reconstitution after alpha-beta-depleted transplantation in children. Preparation of the TCRbeta library involved a method that used unique molecular identifiers. TCRdb reprocessed the PCR reads via MiXCR and lists one record per CDR3 protein. Here the sample spans about 510,000 distinct CDR3 sequences, roughly 10% being singletons. Source: PBMCs, mostly from graft donor cells, taken 180 days after TCRalphabeta/CD19-depleted stem cell transplant. These receptors all come from a female patient aged 2 to 10 who had a stem cell transplant for aplastic anemia, so the T cells may come from the graft donor.

V gene TRBV12-3 or TRBV12-4 combines with J gene TRBJ1-2; D is possibly TRBD1 (5 bases). CDR3 length equals 15 residues. With 2 bases removed from V and 3 bases from J, the gap between germline ends came to 13 bases. The CDR3 DNA is TGTGCCAGCAGTTTAACTGCAGGGCTCCACTATGGCTACACCTTC. Translated: CASSLTAGLHYGYTF.

In this sample, this clonotype turned up a few times. The gene calls are TRBV19 and TRBJ1-5; D is perhaps TRBD1 (6 bases). Between the trimmed V and J ends, which lost 5 bases and 6 bases, there was a span of 23 bases. The CDR3 sequence is 17 residues long. CDR1 and CDR2 from the germline V gene are LNHDA and SQIVND (reference sequence). This CDR3 is CASSPFGGRLRGQPQHF. Written as DNA, the CDR3 is TGTGCCAGTAGTCCTTTCGGCGGGAGACTCAGGGGTCAGCCCCAGCATTTT.

The sample holds a few counts of this clonotype. The chain uses TRBV4-3 and TRBJ2-3; D not resolved. Germline assignment: CDR1 LGHNA and CDR2 YSLEER. CDR3 length: 15 amino acids. Trimming pared 0 bases from V and 6 bases from J, leaving 13 bases between. CDR3 region: CASSQDPTSMDTQYF. The CDR3 DNA is TGCGCCAGCAGCCAAGATCCGACGTCTATGGATACGCAGTATTTT.

This chain uses TRBV29-1 with TRBJ1-2; no clear D. The CDR3 consists of 11 residues. Germline lookup yields CDR1 SQVTM and CDR2 ANQGSEA. V lost 4 bases and J 1 base, leaving 4 bases between the germline ends. CDR3 sequence (DNA): TGCAGCGTTGGGATTAACTATGGCTACACCTTC. This codes for CSVGINYGYTF.

The CDR3 DNA sequence: TGTGCCAGTAGTACGCGTTACAGGGGGCCGGAGACCCAGTACTTC. It encodes CASSTRYRGPETQYF. This chain joins TRBV19 and TRBJ2-5; 9 bases match TRBD1. Germline V gene data show CDR1 as LNHDA and CDR2 as SQIVND (reference sequence). There are 15 residues in the CDR3. The ends lost 4 bases at V and 5 bases at J; junction bases unmatched: 8. Full variable domain (remainder filled in from reference TRBV19 and TRBJ2-5): DGGITQSPKYLFRKEGQNVTLSCEQNLNHDAMYWYRQDPGQGLRLIYYSQIVNDFQKGDIAEGYSVSREKKESFPLTVTSAQKNPTAFYLCASSTRYRGPETQYFGPGTRLLVL.

This clonotype has a handful of counts. CDR3 DNA sequence: TGCAGTGCTAGAGATGAGGGACAGCCCTATCAGCCCCAGCATTTT. Translating gives CSARDEGQPYQPQHF. The chain combines TRBV20-1 with TRBJ1-5, with 7 bases that match TRBD1. V lost 0 bases, J lost 5 bases, and 7 bases stayed unmatched. CDR3 length: 15 amino acids. CDR1 and CDR2 from the germline V gene are DFQATT and SNEGSKA (reference sequence).

In DNA, the CDR3 is TGTGCCAGCAGTTGGGGGGCCCAGACGGGACTAGCGGGAAGGGCTACGCAGTATTTT. Protein product: CASSWGAQTGLAGRATQYF. The V and J genes are TRBV12-3 or TRBV12-4 and TRBJ2-3; 13 positions match TRBD2. CDR3 length: 19 residues. V trimming: 4 bases; J trimming: 8 bases; junction bases outside the gene matches: 18.

Ten or more counts support this clonotype. The CDR3 nucleotides read TGTGCCAGCAGCGCCGACAGGGACACTGAAGCTTTCTTT. This gives the protein CASSADRDTEAFF. The V gene is TRBV5-5, the J gene TRBJ1-1; 7 nucleotides align to TRBD1. After removal of 4 bases from V and 3 bases from J, the junction contained 3 bases not matched to a gene. The CDR3 totals 13 residues. CDR1 is SGHKS, CDR2 YYEKEE, per germline (reference sequence). Based on the CDR3 plus reference TRBV5-5 and TRBJ1-1, the full variable domain is DAGVTQSPTHLIKTRGQQVTLRCSPISGHKSVSWYQQVLGQGPQFIFQYYEKEERGRGNFPDRFSARQFPNYSSELNVNALLLGDSALYLCASSADRDTEAFFGQGTRLTVV.

Many counts were recorded for this clonotype. The chain uses TRBV10-3 and TRBJ2-1, with 9 bases that match TRBD2. From germline, CDR1 is ENHRY and CDR2 SYGVKD. Germline trimming cut 6 bases from V and 8 bases from J; bases unmatched to any gene: 14. The CDR3 covers 16 residues. CDR3: CAISGTHSGSRDEQFF. The DNA for the CDR3 is TGTGCCATCAGCGGGACTCATAGCGGGAGTAGGGATGAGCAGTTCTTC.

For this clonotype: One end of the junction is discordant with germline, which a read error may explain. The chain combines TRBV2 with TRBJ1-5; TRBD1 might be the D (5 bases). The CDR3 runs 14 residues. The germline V gene has CDR1 SNHLY and CDR2 FYNNEI. The CDR3, as DNA: TGTGCCGGCAGGGTAGACATCAGCAATCAGCCCCAGCATTTT. Amino acids: CAGRVDISNQPQHF.

This clonotype was seen a few times. The V call is TRBV24-1, the J call TRBJ2-2, with 7 nucleotides matching TRBD1. Germline CDR1 KGHDR, CDR2 SFDVKD. This CDR3 is 15 amino acids long. V lost 3 bases to trimming and J lost 6 bases; unmatched junction nucleotides: 6. The CDR3 bases are TGTGCCACCAGTGATGGGGACAGAAAATCCGGGGAGCTGTTTTTT. Amino acids: CATSDGDRKSGELFF.

This rearrangement joins TRBV20-1 to TRBJ2-1, with a possible D match to TRBD2 (6 bases). This CDR3 region has 15 residues. From germline, CDR1 is DFQATT and CDR2 SNEGSKA (reference sequence). Trimming cost V 6 bases and J 5 bases, with 20 bases left between them. CDR3 nucleotide sequence: TGCAGTGCCATATCTAGCGTGACGTCCCACAATGAGCAGTTCTTC. Residues: CSAISSVTSHNEQFF.

This clonotype appeared a few times. The chain recombines TRBV5-5 with TRBJ2-1; 11 nucleotides align to TRBD2. The CDR3 is 18 residues long. V lost 4 bases, J lost 8 bases, and 17 bases stayed unmatched. Germline V lookup: CDR1 SGHKS, CDR2 YYEKEE (reference sequence). The CDR3 spells CASSTRTSGLFPIHEQFF. CDR3 in DNA: TGTGCCAGCAGCACCCGGACTAGCGGGCTTTTTCCTATCCATGAGCAGTTCTTC.

The V and J genes are TRBV7-2 and TRBJ2-5; TRBD2 aligns across 8 bases. The CDR3 is 15 amino acids. Germline CDR1 and CDR2: SGHTA and FQGNSA. V trimming: 5 bases; J trimming: 5 bases; junction bases outside the gene matches: 10. The chain's CDR3 is CASSKSGSGIETQYF. Here the CDR3 DNA reads TGTGCCAGCAGCAAAAGCGGGAGTGGTATCGAGACCCAGTACTTC.

This clonotype turned up a few times. The chain uses TRBV20-1 and TRBJ2-2, with 10 bases that match TRBD2. CDR1 DFQATT and CDR2 SNEGSKA come from the germline V gene (reference sequence). This CDR3 is built from 14 residues. V lost 2 bases to trimming and J lost 4 bases; unmatched junction nucleotides: 1. CDR3 nucleotides: TGCAGTGCTAGACTAGCGGGAGTCACCGGGGAGCTGTTTTTT. Residues: CSARLAGVTGELFF.

This clonotype was detected ten times or more. The V gene is TRBV12-3 or TRBV12-4, the J gene TRBJ2-5; D might be TRBD2 (6 bases). The CDR3 is 15 residues long. V shed 7 bases and J shed 1 base, with 16 bases lying between them. The CDR3 nucleotides read TGTGCCAGCACCCCGAGCGGGCAGATCCAAGAGACCCAGTACTTC. This encodes CASTPSGQIQETQYF.

This clonotype was found many times. DNA of the CDR3: TGTGCCACCAGTGACTCCACACAGTACTCTGGGGCCAACGTCCTGACTTTC. Amino acid sequence: CATSDSTQYSGANVLTF. The V and J genes are TRBV24-1 and TRBJ2-6; D remains ambiguous. Trimming took 4 bases from V and 0 from J, leaving 12 bases between them. The germline gives CDR1 KGHDR, CDR2 SFDVKD. This CDR3 is built from 17 residues.

This clonotype was seen a few times. V is TRBV18 and J is TRBJ2-3, with D perhaps matching TRBD1 or TRBD2 (5 bases each). CDR3 size: 14 residues. Per germline, CDR1 KGHSH and CDR2 LQKENI. Trimming stripped 3 bases from V and 0 bases from J, with 7 bases between. As DNA, the CDR3 is TGTGCCAGCTCACCCAGGGAGAGCACAGATACGCAGTATTTT. Its protein is CASSPRESTDTQYF.

J is TRBJ2-1 and V is TRBV7-7; 14 bases map to TRBD2. Trimming cost V 5 bases and J 4 bases; bases outside gene matches: 10. The germline CDR1 and CDR2 sequences are SSHAT and FNYEAQ (reference sequence). The CDR3 is made up of 18 amino acids. CDR3 region: CASSPGLAGVGFYNEQFF. The DNA of the CDR3 is TGTGCCAGCAGCCCGGGACTAGCGGGAGTGGGGTTTTACAATGAGCAGTTCTTC.

This clonotype came up many times. V is TRBV29-1 and J is TRBJ2-5, with 8 positions matching TRBD1. The CDR3 loop spans 12 amino acids. Germline V CDR1 and CDR2: SQVTM, ANQGSEA. The J segment lost 5 bases and the V segment lost 6 bases, leaving 5 bases of the junction unmatched. The CDR3 DNA follows: TGCAGCGTCGACAGGGGTCGGGAGACCCAGTACTTC. Translated: CSVDRGRETQYF.

The chain recombines TRBV5-1 with TRBJ2-3, with 9 bases fitting TRBD1. Germline V gene sequence: CDR1 SGHRS, CDR2 YFSETQ. Trimming took 1 base from V and 1 from J; bases not matched to a gene: 1. The CDR3 consists of 15 residues. The CDR3 DNA reads as TGCGCCAGCAGCTTGTGGACAGGGGGCACAGATACGCAGTATTTT. It yields the protein CASSLWTGGTDTQYF.

The chain couples TRBV12-3 or TRBV12-4 to TRBJ2-7, with 14 bases aligning to TRBD2. V lost 3 bases to trimming and J lost 1 base; unmatched junction nucleotides: 17. This CDR3 is built from 21 residues. The CDR3 nucleotides are TGTGCCAGCAGTTTCCGACGGTGGGGACTAGCGGGAGCTGAGGGATCCTACGAGCAGTACTTC. Residues: CASSFRRWGLAGAEGSYEQYF.

V is TRBV4-3 and J is TRBJ1-2, with D unclear. Trimming took 4 bases from V and 7 from J, leaving 13 bases between them. The V gene's germline CDR1 is LGHNA and CDR2 YSLEER. The length of the CDR3 is 13 residues. CDR3 region: CASSRREESGYTF. In DNA, the CDR3 is TGCGCCAGCAGCCGTAGGGAGGAGAGTGGCTACACCTTC.

Remarks on this clonotype: At one boundary the junction diverges from the germline segment, which might be a read error. The chain recombines TRBV11-2 with TRBJ2-5, with D uncertain. Germline V CDR1 and CDR2: SGHAT, FQNNGV. The CDR3 is 16 amino acids. CDR3 nucleotide sequence: TGTGCCAGCAGCTTAAAACAGCGCAGTCTCCAAGAGACCCAGTACTTT. Encoded protein: CASSLKQRSLQETQYF.

This clonotype has a handful of counts. This sequence joins TRBV7-8 and TRBJ2-5; D call uncertain. Between the trimmed V and J ends, which lost 2 bases and 2 bases, there was a span of 9 bases. Germline CDR1 is SGHVS and CDR2 is FQNEAQ. This CDR3 has 14 residues. The CDR3: CASSLSRNQETQYF. In nucleotides, the CDR3 is TGTGCCAGCAGCTTATCCAGGAATCAAGAGACCCAGTACTTC.

In this sample, this clonotype turned up many times. V usage is TRBV11-2 and J usage is TRBJ2-5; D remains ambiguous. Looked up from germline, CDR1 is SGHAT and CDR2 is FQNNGV. The ends were cut back, 5 bases at V and 0 bases at J, with 7 bases in the middle. CDR3 length: 13 amino acids. This CDR3 is CASSERDQETQYF. CDR3 nucleotides: TGTGCCAGCAGCGAAAGGGACCAAGAGACCCAGTACTTC. The full variable domain, its missing parts supplied by reference TRBV11-2 and TRBJ2-5, is EAGVAQSPRYKIIEKRQSVAFWCNPISGHATLYWYQQILGQGPKLLIQFQNNGVVDDSQLPKDRFSAERLKGVDSTLKIQPAKLEDSAVYLCASSERDQETQYFGPGTRLLVL.

This clonotype was observed a handful of times. V is TRBV6-4 and J is TRBJ1-1, with 11 bases that match TRBD1. Trimming cost V 4 bases and J 5 bases; bases outside gene matches: 3. The CDR3 has 14 residues. Germline values: CDR1 MRHNA, CDR2 SNTAGT. The CDR3: CASSAGTGGTEAFF. The CDR3, as DNA: TGTGCCAGCAGTGCGGGGACAGGGGGAACTGAAGCTTTCTTT.

The rearrangement uses TRBV20-1 and TRBJ2-1; either TRBD1 or TRBD2 may supply D (7 bases each). The CDR3 is 14 amino acids. The V gene's germline CDR1 is DFQATT and CDR2 SNEGSKA (reference sequence). V lost 3 bases and J 6 bases, leaving 15 bases between the germline ends. The CDR3 sequence: CSASNRGGGNEQFF. In nucleotides, the CDR3 is TGCAGTGCTAGTAACAGGGGAGGGGGCAATGAGCAGTTCTTC.

V gene TRBV4-1 combines with J gene TRBJ1-2; D remains unclear. V was clipped by 3 bases and J by 5 bases, with 7 bases between them. The germline V gene encodes CDR1 MGHRA and CDR2 YSYEKL. CDR3 length: 12 amino acids. This chain's CDR3 is CASSHPGYGYTF. DNA for the CDR3: TGCGCCAGCAGCCATCCGGGGTATGGCTACACCTTC.

The table lists this clonotype with a count of one. This chain joins TRBV20-1 and TRBJ2-7, with TRBD1 identical over 8 bases. Germline values: CDR1 DFQATT, CDR2 SNEGSKA (reference sequence). This CDR3 is built from 15 residues. V lost 1 base to trimming and J lost 0 bases; unmatched junction nucleotides: 5. The CDR3 sequence is CSARATGVTSYEQYF. CDR3 DNA: TGCAGTGCTAGAGCGACAGGGGTTACCTCCTACGAGCAGTACTTC.